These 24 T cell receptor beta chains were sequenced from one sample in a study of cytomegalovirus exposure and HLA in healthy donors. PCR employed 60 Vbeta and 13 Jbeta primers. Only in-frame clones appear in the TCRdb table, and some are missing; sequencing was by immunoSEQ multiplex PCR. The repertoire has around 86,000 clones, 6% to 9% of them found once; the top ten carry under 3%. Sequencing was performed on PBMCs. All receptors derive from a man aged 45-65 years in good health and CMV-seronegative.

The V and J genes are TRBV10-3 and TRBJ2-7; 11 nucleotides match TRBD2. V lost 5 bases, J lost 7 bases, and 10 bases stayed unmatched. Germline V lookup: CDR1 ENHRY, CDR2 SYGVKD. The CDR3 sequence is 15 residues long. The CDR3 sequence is CAISTIAGGPEEQYF. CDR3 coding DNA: TGTGCCATCAGTACTATAGCGGGAGGGCCGGAAGAGCAGTACTTC.

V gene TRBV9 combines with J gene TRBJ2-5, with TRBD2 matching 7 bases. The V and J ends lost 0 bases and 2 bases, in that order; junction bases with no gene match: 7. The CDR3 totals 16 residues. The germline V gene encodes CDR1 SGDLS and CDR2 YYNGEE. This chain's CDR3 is CASSVGGGLIQETQYF. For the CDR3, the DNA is TGTGCCAGCAGCGTAGGCGGGGGACTTATTCAAGAGACCCAGTACTTC.

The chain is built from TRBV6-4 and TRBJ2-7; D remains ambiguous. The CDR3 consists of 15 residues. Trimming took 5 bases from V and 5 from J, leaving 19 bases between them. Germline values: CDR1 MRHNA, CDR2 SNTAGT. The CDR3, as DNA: TGTGCCAGCAGTAGAACGGGTGAGACTGGCCACGAGCAGTACTTC. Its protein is CASSRTGETGHEQYF.

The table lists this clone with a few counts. As DNA, the CDR3 is TGTGCCAGCAGCTTGGGACTAGGGGGCTACAATGAGCAGTTCTTC. Translated, it gives CASSLGLGGYNEQFF. This chain connects TRBV7-3 to TRBJ2-1, with 8 positions matching TRBD2. The germline gives CDR1 SGHTA, CDR2 FQGTGA. This CDR3 spans 15 amino acids. V dropped 3 bases and J dropped 3; count of bases not matched to a gene: 4.

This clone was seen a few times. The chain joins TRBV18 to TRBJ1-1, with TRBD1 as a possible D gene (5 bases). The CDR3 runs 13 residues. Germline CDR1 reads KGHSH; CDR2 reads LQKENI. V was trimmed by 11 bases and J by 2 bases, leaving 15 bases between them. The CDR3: CAGGGGLNTEAFF. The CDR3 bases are TGTGCCGGTGGGGGGGGACTAAACACTGAAGCTTTCTTT.

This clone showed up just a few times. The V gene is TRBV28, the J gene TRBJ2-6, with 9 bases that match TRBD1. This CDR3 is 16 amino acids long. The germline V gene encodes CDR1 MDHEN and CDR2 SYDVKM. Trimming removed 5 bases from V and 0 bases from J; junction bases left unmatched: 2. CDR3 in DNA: TGTGCCAGCAGTACAGGGGGCGGCTCTGGGGCCAACGTCCTGACTTTC. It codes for CASSTGGGSGANVLTF.

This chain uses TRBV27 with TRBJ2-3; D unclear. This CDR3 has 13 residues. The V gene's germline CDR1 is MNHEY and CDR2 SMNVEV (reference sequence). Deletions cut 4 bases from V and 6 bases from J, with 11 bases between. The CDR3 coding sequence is TGTGCCAGCAGTTCCCATGGTCAGGATACGCAGTATTTT. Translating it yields CASSSHGQDTQYF.

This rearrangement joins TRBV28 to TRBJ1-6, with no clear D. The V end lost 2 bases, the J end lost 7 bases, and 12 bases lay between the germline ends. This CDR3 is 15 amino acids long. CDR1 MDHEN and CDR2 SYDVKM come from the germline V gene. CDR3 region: CASSLSLQPNSPLHF. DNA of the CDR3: TGTGCCAGCAGTTTAAGCCTTCAACCAAATTCACCCCTCCACTTT.

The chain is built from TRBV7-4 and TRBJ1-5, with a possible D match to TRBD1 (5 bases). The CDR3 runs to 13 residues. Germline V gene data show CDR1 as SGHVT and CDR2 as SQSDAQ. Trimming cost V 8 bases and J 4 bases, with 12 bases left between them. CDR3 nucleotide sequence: TGTGCCAGCTCCAGGGCCAAGAATCAGCCCCAGCATTTT. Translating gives CASSRAKNQPQHF.

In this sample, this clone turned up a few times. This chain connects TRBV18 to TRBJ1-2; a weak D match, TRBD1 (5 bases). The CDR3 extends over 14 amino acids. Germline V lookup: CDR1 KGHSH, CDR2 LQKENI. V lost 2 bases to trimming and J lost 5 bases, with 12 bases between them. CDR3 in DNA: TGTGCCAGCTCACCATCGACAGAAAGATATGGCTACACCTTC. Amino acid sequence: CASSPSTERYGYTF.

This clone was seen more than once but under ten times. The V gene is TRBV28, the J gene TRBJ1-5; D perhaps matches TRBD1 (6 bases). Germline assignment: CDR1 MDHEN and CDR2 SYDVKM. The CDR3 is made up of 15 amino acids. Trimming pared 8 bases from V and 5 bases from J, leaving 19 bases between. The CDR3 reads CASSTTAGDYQPQHF. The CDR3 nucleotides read TGTGCCAGCTCAACTACGGCAGGGGATTATCAGCCCCAGCATTTT.

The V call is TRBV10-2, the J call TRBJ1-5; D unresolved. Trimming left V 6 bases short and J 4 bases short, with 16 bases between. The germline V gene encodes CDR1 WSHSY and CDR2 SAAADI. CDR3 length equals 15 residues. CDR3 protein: CASRVGRLRNQPQHF. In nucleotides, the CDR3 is TGCGCCAGCAGGGTCGGTAGATTGAGAAATCAGCCCCAGCATTTT.

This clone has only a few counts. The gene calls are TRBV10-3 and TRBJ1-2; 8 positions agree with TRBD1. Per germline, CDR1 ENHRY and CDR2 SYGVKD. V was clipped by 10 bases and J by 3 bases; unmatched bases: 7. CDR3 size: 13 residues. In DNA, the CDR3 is TGTGCCACAGGACAGGGAGAAGACTATGGCTACACCTTC. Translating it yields CATGQGEDYGYTF.

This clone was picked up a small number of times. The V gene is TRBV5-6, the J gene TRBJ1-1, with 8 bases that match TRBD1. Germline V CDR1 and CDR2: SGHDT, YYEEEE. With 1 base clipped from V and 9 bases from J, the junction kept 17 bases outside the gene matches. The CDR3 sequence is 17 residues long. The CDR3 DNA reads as TGTGCCAGCAGCTTGCACATAACCCCGGGACAGGTTTGGCAAGCTTTCTTT. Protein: CASSLHITPGQVWQAFF.

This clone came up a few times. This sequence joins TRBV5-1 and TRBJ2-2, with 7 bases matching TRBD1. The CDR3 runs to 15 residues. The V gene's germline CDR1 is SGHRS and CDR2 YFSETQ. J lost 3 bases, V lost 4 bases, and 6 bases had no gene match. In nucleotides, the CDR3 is TGCGCCAGCAGCCCCGGACAGGCGTACACCGGGGAGCTGTTTTTT. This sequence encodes CASSPGQAYTGELFF.

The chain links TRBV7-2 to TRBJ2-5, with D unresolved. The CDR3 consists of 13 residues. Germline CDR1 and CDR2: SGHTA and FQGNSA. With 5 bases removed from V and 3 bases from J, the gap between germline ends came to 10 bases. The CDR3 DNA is TGTGCCAGCAGCCCCCTCACAAAAGAGACCCAGTACTTC. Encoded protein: CASSPLTKETQYF.

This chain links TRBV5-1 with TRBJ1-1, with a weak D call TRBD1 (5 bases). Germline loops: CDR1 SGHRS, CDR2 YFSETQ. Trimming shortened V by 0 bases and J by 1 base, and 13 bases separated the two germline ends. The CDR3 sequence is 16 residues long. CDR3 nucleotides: TGCGCCAGCAGCTTGGAGGGGAGGGCAGCGAACACTGAAGCTTTCTTT. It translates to CASSLEGRAANTEAFF.

The chain's CDR3 is CASSRGLVGTEAFF. The CDR3 nucleotides are TGTGCCTCCAGTCGGGGATTGGTCGGCACTGAAGCTTTCTTT. V usage is TRBV7-9 and J usage is TRBJ1-1; D not certain. In germline, CDR1 is SEHNR, CDR2 FQNEAQ (reference sequence). Trimming removed 11 bases at V and 4 bases at J, with 20 bases between. The CDR3 runs 14 residues. The full variable domain, with the rest looked up from reference TRBV7-9 and TRBJ1-1, is DTGVSQNPRHKITKRGQNVTFRCDPISEHNRLYWYRQTLGQGPEFLTYFQNEAQLEKSRLLSDRFSAERPKGSFSTLEIQRTEQGDSAMYLCASSRGLVGTEAFFGQGTRLTVV.

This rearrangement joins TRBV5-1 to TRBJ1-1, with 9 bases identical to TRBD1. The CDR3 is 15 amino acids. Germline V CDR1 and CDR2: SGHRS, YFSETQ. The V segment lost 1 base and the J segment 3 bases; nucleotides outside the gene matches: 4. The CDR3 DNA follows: TGCGCCAGCAGCTTGCGGACAGGGGCCGACACTGAAGCTTTCTTT. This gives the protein CASSLRTGADTEAFF.

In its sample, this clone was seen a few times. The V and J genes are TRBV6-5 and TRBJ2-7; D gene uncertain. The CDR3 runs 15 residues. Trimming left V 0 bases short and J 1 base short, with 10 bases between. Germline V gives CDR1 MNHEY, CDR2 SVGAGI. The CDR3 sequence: CASSYSKPRSYEQYF. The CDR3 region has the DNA TGTGCCAGCAGTTACTCGAAGCCCCGGTCCTACGAGCAGTACTTC.

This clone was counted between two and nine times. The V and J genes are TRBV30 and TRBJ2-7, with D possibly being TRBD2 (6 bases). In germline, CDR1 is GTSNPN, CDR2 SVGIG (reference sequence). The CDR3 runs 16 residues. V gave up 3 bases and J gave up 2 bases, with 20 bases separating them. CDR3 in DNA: TGTGCCTGGAGACCAAAGGGGAGGACTAATGCCTACGAGCAGTACTTC. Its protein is CAWRPKGRTNAYEQYF.

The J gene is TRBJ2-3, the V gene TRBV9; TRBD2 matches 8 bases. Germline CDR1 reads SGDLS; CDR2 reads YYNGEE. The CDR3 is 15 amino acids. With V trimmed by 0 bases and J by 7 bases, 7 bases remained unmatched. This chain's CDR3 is CASSVDSGVSHTQYF. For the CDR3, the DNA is TGTGCCAGCAGCGTAGATAGCGGGGTTTCTCATACGCAGTATTTT.

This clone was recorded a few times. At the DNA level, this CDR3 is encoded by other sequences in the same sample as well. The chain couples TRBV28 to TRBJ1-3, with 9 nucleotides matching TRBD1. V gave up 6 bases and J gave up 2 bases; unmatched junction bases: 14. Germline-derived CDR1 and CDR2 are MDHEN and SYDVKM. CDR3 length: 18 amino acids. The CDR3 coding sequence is TGTGCCAGCAGCCTTGGAACAGGGGGCACCTTAGCTGGAAACACCATATATTTT. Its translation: CASSLGTGGTLAGNTIYF. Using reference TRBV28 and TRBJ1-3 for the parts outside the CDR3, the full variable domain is DVKVTQSSRYLVKRTGEKVFLECVQDMDHENMFWYRQDPGLGLRLIYFSYDVKMKEKGDIPEGYSVSREKKERFSLILESASTNQTSMYLCASSLGTGGTLAGNTIYFGEGSWLTVV.

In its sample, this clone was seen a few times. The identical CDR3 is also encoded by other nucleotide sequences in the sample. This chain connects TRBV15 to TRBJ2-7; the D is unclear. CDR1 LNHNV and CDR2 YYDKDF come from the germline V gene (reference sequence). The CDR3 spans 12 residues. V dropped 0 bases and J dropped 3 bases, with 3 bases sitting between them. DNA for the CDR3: TGTGCCACCAGCAGAGACAGCTACGAGCAGTACTTC. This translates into CATSRDSYEQYF.